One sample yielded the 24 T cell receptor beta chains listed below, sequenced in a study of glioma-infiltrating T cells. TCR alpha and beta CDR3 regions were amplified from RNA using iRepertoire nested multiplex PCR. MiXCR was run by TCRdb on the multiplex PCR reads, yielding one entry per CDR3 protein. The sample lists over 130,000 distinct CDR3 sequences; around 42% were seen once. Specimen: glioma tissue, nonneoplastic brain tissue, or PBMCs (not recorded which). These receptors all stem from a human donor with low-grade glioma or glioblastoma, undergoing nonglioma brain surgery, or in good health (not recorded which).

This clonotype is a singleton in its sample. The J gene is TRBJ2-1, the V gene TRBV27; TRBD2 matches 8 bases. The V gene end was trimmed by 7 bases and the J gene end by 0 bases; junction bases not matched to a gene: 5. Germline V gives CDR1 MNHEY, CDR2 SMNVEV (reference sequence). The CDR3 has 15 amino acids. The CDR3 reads CASKRLASSYNEQFF. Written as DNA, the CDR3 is TGTGCCAGCAAGCGACTAGCGAGCTCCTACAATGAGCAGTTCTTC.

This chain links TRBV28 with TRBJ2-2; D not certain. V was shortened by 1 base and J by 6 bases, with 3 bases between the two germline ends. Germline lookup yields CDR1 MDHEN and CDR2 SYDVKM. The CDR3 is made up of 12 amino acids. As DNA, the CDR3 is TGTGCCAGCAGTTTATATTCCGGGGAGCTGTTTTTT. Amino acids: CASSLYSGELFF.

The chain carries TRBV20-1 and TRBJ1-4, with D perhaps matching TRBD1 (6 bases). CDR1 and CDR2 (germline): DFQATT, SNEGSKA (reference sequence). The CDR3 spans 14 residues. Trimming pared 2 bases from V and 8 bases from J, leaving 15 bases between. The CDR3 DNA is TGCAGTGCTAGAAGACAGGACCCTAGGGAAAAACTGTTTTTT. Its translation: CSARRQDPREKLFF.

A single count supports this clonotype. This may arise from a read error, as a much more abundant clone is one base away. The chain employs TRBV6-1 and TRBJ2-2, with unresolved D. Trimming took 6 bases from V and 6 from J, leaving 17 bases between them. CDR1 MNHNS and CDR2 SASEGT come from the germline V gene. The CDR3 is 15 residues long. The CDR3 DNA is TGTGCCAGCAGCCCGTACCCTCCCCCCTCCGGGGAGCTGTTTTTT. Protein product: CASSPYPPPSGELFF.

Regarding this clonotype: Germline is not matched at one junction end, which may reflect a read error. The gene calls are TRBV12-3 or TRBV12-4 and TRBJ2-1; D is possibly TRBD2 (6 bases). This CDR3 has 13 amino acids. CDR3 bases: TGTGCCAGCAGTTTATTTGCCGGGAGTCCCTTGCTCTTC. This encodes CASSLFAGSPLLF.

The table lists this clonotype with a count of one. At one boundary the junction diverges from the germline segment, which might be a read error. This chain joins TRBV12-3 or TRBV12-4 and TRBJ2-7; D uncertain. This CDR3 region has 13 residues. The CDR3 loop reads CDSSLGMLDEQYF. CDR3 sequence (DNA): TGTGACAGCAGTTTGGGGATGCTCGACGAGCAGTACTTC.

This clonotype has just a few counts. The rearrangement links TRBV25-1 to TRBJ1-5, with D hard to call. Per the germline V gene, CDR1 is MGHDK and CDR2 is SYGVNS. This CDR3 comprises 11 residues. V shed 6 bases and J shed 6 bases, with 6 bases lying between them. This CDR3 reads CASRMCQPQHF. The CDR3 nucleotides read TGTGCCAGCAGGATGTGTCAGCCCCAGCATTTT.

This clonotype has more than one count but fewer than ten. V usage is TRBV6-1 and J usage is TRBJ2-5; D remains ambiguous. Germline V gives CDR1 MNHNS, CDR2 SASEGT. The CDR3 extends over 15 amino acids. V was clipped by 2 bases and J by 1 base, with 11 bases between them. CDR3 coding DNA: TGTGCCAGCAGTGAATATTTGCCAGTCCAAGAGACCCAGTACTTC. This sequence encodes CASSEYLPVQETQYF.

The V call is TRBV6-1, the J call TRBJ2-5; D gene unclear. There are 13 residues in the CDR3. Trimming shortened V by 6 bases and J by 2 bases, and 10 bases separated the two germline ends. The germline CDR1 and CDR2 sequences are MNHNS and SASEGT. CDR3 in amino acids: CASRSSDQETQYF. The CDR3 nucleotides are TGTGCCAGCAGGTCATCGGATCAAGAGACCCAGTACTTC.

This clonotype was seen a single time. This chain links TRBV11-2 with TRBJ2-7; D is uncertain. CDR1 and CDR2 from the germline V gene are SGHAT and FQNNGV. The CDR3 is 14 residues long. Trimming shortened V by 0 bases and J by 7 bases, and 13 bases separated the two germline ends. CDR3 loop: CASSLDPGSGEQYF. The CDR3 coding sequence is TGTGCCAGCAGCTTAGATCCCGGGTCTGGGGAGCAGTACTTC. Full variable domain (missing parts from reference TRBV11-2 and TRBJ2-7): EAGVAQSPRYKIIEKRQSVAFWCNPISGHATLYWYQQILGQGPKLLIQFQNNGVVDDSQLPKDRFSAERLKGVDSTLKIQPAKLEDSAVYLCASSLDPGSGEQYFGPGTRLTVT.

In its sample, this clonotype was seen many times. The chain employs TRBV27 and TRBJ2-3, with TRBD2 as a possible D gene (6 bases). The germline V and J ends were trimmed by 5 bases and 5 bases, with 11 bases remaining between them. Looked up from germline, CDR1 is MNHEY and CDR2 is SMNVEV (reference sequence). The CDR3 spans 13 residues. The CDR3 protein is CASSEYGRDTQYF. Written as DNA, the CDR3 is TGTGCCAGCAGTGAGTACGGGAGAGATACGCAGTATTTT.

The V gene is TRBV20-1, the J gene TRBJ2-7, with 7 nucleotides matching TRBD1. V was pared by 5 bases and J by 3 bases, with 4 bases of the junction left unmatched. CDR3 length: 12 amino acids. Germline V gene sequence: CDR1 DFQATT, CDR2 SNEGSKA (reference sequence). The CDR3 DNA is TGCAGTGCTGACAGGGAATACTACGAGCAGTACTTC. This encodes CSADREYYEQYF.

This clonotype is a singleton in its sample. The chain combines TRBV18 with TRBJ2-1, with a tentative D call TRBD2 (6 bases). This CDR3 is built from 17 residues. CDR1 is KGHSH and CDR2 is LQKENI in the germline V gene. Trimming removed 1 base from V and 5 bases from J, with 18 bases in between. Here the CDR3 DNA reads TGTGCCAGCTCACCACTCTTCTCGCAGGGACTCAACAATGAGCAGTTCTTC. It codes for CASSPLFSQGLNNEQFF.

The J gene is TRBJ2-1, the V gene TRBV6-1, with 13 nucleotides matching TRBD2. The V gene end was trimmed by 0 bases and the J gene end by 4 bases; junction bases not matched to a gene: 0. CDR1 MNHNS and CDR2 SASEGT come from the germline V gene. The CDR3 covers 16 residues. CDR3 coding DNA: TGTGCCAGCAGTGAAGCGGGACTAGCGGGGTACAATGAGCAGTTCTTC. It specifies CASSEAGLAGYNEQFF.

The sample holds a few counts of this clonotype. The chain's CDR3 is CASSQGSDYEQYF. CDR3 nucleotides: TGTGCCAGCAGCCAAGGGTCGGACTACGAGCAGTACTTC. This chain joins TRBV4-2 and TRBJ2-7; no definite D call. The germline gives CDR1 LGHNA, CDR2 YNFKEQ. The V and J ends lost 1 base and 3 bases respectively, with 7 bases between them. The CDR3 is 13 residues long.

CDR3 protein: CASSSLYYPNEKLFF. The CDR3 nucleotides are TGTGCCAGCAGCAGTTTATACTACCCTAATGAAAAACTGTTTTTT. The rearrangement joins TRBV27 to TRBJ1-4, with no clear D. Trimming cost V 6 bases and J 3 bases, with 14 bases left between them. The CDR3 has 15 residues. From germline, CDR1 is MNHEY and CDR2 SMNVEV (reference sequence).

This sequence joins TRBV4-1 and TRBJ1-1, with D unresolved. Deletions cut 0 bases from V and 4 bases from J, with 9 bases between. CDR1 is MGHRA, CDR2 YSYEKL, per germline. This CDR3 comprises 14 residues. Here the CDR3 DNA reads TGCGCCAGCAGCCAAGATAGGGCAGCCACTGAAGCTTTCTTT. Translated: CASSQDRAATEAFF.

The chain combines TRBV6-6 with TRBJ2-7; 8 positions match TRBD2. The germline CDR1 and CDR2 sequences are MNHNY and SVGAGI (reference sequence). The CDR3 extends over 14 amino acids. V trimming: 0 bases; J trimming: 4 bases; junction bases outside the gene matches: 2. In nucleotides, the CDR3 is TGTGCCAGCAGTTACTCTGGCGGGAGGTACGAGCAGTACTTC. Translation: CASSYSGGRYEQYF.

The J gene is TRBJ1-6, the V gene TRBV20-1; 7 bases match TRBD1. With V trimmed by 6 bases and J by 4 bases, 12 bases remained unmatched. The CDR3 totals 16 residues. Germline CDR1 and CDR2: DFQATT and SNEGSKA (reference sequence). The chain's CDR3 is CSARVTGAQYNSPLHF. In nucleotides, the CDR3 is TGCAGTGCCAGGGTAACAGGGGCCCAATATAATTCACCCCTCCACTTT.

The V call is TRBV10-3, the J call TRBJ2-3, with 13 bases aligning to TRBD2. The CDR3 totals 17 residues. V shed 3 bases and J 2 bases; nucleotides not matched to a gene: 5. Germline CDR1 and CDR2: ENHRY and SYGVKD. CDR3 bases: TGTGCCATCAGTGATCCCGGGACTAGCGGGGCCACAGATACGCAGTATTTT. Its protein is CAISDPGTSGATDTQYF.

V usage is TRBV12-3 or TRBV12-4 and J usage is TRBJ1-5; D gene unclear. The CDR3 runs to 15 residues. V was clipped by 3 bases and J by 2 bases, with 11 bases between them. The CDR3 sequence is CASSFSAGGNQPQHF. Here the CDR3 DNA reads TGTGCCAGCAGTTTCTCTGCGGGTGGCAATCAGCCCCAGCATTTT.

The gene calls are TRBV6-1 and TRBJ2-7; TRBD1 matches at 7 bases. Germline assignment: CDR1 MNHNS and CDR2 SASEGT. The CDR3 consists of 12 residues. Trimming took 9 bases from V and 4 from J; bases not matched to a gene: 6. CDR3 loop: CASATGTYEQYF. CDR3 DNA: TGTGCCAGTGCGACAGGGACGTACGAGCAGTACTTC.

The CDR3 loop is CASRPWGLNTGELFF. In nucleotides, the CDR3 is TGTGCCAGCAGGCCATGGGGACTAAACACCGGGGAGCTGTTTTTT. The chain couples TRBV2 to TRBJ2-2, with 7 bases matching TRBD2. Looked up from germline, CDR1 is SNHLY and CDR2 is FYNNEI. The J segment lost 2 bases and the V segment lost 6 bases, leaving 6 bases of the junction unmatched. The CDR3 runs 15 residues. Using reference TRBV2 and TRBJ2-2 for the parts outside the CDR3, the full variable domain is EPEVTQTPSHQVTQMGQEVILRCVPISNHLYFYWYRQILGQKVEFLVSFYNNEISEKSEIFDDQFSVERPDGSNFTLKIRSTKLEDSAMYFCASRPWGLNTGELFFGEGSRLTVL.

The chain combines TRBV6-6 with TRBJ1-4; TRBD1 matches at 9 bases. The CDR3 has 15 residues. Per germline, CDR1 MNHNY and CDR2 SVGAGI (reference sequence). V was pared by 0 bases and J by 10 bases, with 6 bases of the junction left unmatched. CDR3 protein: CASSYSGQGLGKLFF. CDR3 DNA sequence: TGTGCCAGCAGTTACTCGGGACAGGGTTTGGGAAAACTGTTTTTT.